The 7 T cell receptor beta chains reported below all come from one sample, sequenced in a study of blood T cells in healthy people across ages. Together with a sample-barcoded 5' primer, a J-beta primer mix was included in a second PCR lasting roughly 6 to 12 cycles. A single record per CDR3 protein comes from TCRdb applying MiXCR to the 5' RACE reads. This sample yields some 1.7 million distinct CDR3 sequences, of which about 28% are seen a single time; more than 6% belongs to the top ten. Sequencing input: blood. The receptors stem from a woman aged 30 to 39 in good health.

The V call is TRBV2, the J call TRBJ2-5; the D call may be TRBD1 or TRBD2 (5 bases each). Germline-derived CDR1 and CDR2 are SNHLY and FYNNEI. This CDR3 has 14 residues. V shed 6 bases and J shed 4 bases, with 15 bases lying between them. Here the CDR3 reads CASSRGAMGETQYF. DNA for the CDR3: TGTGCCAGCAGCCGAGGGGCGATGGGAGAGACCCAGTACTTC.

The rearrangement links TRBV3-1 to TRBJ2-3; no definite D call. Germline CDR1 and CDR2: LGHDT and YNNKEL (reference sequence). V dropped 4 bases and J dropped 8 bases, with 19 bases sitting between them. This CDR3 has 15 amino acids. The CDR3 region has the DNA TGTGCCAGCAGCCCACCGGGCGCCAGGCGTGGTACGCAGTATTTT. Protein sequence: CASSPPGARRGTQYF.

The chain uses TRBV7-2 and TRBJ1-2, with a possible D match to TRBD1 (5 bases). Per the germline V gene, CDR1 is SGHTA and CDR2 is FQGNSA. The ends were cut back, 3 bases at V and 5 bases at J, with 16 bases in the middle. The CDR3 runs to 15 residues. The CDR3 region has the DNA TGTGCCAGCAGCTTTTATCATGGGGCCGGATATGGCTACACCTTC. Protein sequence: CASSFYHGAGYGYTF.

The chain is built from TRBV27 and TRBJ2-1, with a tentative D call TRBD2 (5 bases). Germline CDR1 reads MNHEY; CDR2 reads SMNVEV (reference sequence). The germline V and J ends were trimmed by 5 bases and 9 bases, with 20 bases remaining between them. The CDR3 loop spans 15 amino acids. The CDR3 region has the DNA TGTGCCAGCAGTGTGGGTCTAGCTGGGTGGGGTGAGCAGTTCTTC. Protein sequence: CASSVGLAGWGEQFF.

To note about this clonotype: The junction and the germline gene differ at one end; a read error may be behind it. The V call is TRBV20-1, the J call TRBJ1-4; weak D call: TRBD1 (6 bases). CDR1 DFQATT and CDR2 SNEGSKA come from the germline V gene (reference sequence). The CDR3 runs to 14 residues. The CDR3 bases are TGCAGTGCTATCAGGCGAGGACAGCATGAAAAACTGTTTTTC. This translates into CSAIRRGQHEKLFF.

This clonotype was picked up many times. The chain joins TRBV29-1 to TRBJ2-1, with TRBD1 matching 7 bases. The CDR3 loop spans 14 amino acids. V trimming: 4 bases; J trimming: 5 bases; junction bases outside the gene matches: 8. Looked up from germline, CDR1 is SQVTM and CDR2 is ANQGSEA. In nucleotides, the CDR3 is TGCAGCGTTGGCAAGGGGGCGCAGGACAATGAGCAGTTCTTC. Translation: CSVGKGAQDNEQFF.

This clonotype was observed a few times. The gene calls are TRBV20-1 and TRBJ1-2; D might be TRBD1 (5 bases). The CDR3 length is 15 residues. CDR1 DFQATT and CDR2 SNEGSKA come from the germline V gene (reference sequence). The ends were cut back, 1 base at V and 8 bases at J, with 20 bases in the middle. The CDR3 DNA reads as TGCAGTGCTAGAGTGACGACAGAGACGAGGACAGGCTACACCTTC. Encoded protein: CSARVTTETRTGYTF.